This T cell receptor (beta chain) is drawn from a study of T cells after yellow fever vaccination. This clonotype showed up many times. Trimming removed 1 base from V and 6 bases from J; junction bases left unmatched: 5. The CDR3 is 16 amino acids. Per germline, CDR1 SGHAT and CDR2 FQNNGV. TCRdb independently ran MiXCR on the 5' RACE reads; one entry per CDR3 protein. In the table there are approximately 120,000 distinct CDR3 sequences, 6.5% to 8% of which are singletons. The chain has TRBV11-2 and TRBJ2-4, with 11 bases identical to TRBD2. This clonotype was obtained from a man aged 18 to 35 who received the YFV17D yellow fever vaccine. This sample comprised CD4+ T cells sorted from PBMCs, obtained 10 to 11 days after the first yellow fever vaccination. In nucleotides, the CDR3 is TGTGCCAGCAGCTTAGTTCTTAGCGGGGGGGGAAACATTCAGTACTTC. Protein sequence: CASSLVLSGGGNIQYF.